Below are 9 T cell receptor beta chains sequenced from a single sample in a study of control samples from healthy donors and cancer patients. Sequencing used immunoSEQ multiplex PCR; TCRdb keeps in-frame clones, though not all of them. The sample lists around 99,000 clones; around 89% were seen once. Sequenced input: blood. The receptor set was obtained from a woman between 45 and 60 years old in good health.

The V call is TRBV7-9, the J call TRBJ1-5, with TRBD1 as a possible D gene (6 bases). In germline, CDR1 is SEHNR, CDR2 FQNEAQ (reference sequence). Trimming shortened V by 4 bases and J by 3 bases, and 10 bases separated the two germline ends. The CDR3 has 14 residues. For the CDR3, the DNA is TGTGCCAGCAGCTCCGGACAGAACAATCAGCCCCAGCATTTT. Its translation: CASSSGQNNQPQHF.

This chain joins TRBV11-2 and TRBJ1-1, with TRBD1 as a possible D gene (6 bases). Trimming shortened V by 8 bases and J by 0 bases, and 10 bases separated the two germline ends. This CDR3 contains 13 residues. CDR1 is SGHAT and CDR2 is FQNNGV in the germline V gene. For the CDR3, the DNA is TGTGCCAGCGAGGGACAAGTGAACACTGAAGCTTTCTTT. Residues: CASEGQVNTEAFF.

The chain combines TRBV9 with TRBJ2-1; weak D call: TRBD2 (6 bases). Germline V gene sequence: CDR1 SGDLS, CDR2 YYNGEE. The ends were cut back, 1 base at V and 8 bases at J, with 10 bases in the middle. CDR3 size: 13 residues. This CDR3 reads CASSVMEGHEQFF. As DNA, the CDR3 is TGTGCCAGCAGCGTAATGGAGGGCCATGAGCAGTTCTTC.

The chain couples TRBV10-3 to TRBJ2-7; the match to TRBD1 covers 7 bases. With 4 bases clipped from V and 4 bases from J, the junction kept 4 bases outside the gene matches. CDR1 is ENHRY, CDR2 SYGVKD, per germline. This CDR3 has 13 residues. The CDR3: CAISVRQGYEQYV. Written as DNA, the CDR3 is TGTGCCATCAGTGTTCGACAGGGATACGAGCAGTACGTC.

The CDR3 DNA reads TGTGCCAGCAGTAAGCCCCGGACAGGCGTCGCTTTCTTT. Translating gives CASSKPRTGVAFF. V usage is TRBV12-3 or TRBV12-4 and J usage is TRBJ1-1; 7 bases are a match to TRBD1. V lost 5 bases and J lost 11; bases outside the gene matches: 11. The CDR3 extends over 13 amino acids.

The gene calls are TRBV6-1 and TRBJ1-5; 9 bases are shared with TRBD1. Germline CDR1 and CDR2: MNHNS and SASEGT. The CDR3 contains 15 residues. Unmatched junction bases numbered 5, after V lost 2 bases and J lost 6 bases. The CDR3 nucleotides read TGTGCCAGCAGTGAAATAGGGACAGGGAGTCAGCCCCAGCATTTT. Translated: CASSEIGTGSQPQHF.

This clone has a single count. The chain links TRBV7-9 to TRBJ1-5; 9 nucleotides align to TRBD1. CDR1 is SEHNR and CDR2 is FQNEAQ in the germline V gene (reference sequence). The CDR3 spans 14 residues. V dropped 5 bases and J dropped 7; count of bases not matched to a gene: 6. As DNA, the CDR3 is TGTGCCAGCAGCAGGACAGGGGACGGGCAGCCCCAGCATTTT. Protein: CASSRTGDGQPQHF.

V and J are TRBV6-4 and TRBJ2-2; the D gene is possibly TRBD2 (5 bases). Germline V lookup: CDR1 MRHNA, CDR2 SNTAGT. The CDR3 runs 14 residues. Trimming stripped 0 bases from V and 6 bases from J, with 8 bases between. This chain's CDR3 is CASSDSTGSGELFF. The CDR3 region has the DNA TGTGCCAGCAGTGACTCTACGGGGTCCGGGGAGCTGTTTTTT.

This chain uses TRBV19 with TRBJ1-5, with D hard to call. Germline V gene sequence: CDR1 LNHDA, CDR2 SQIVND (reference sequence). The CDR3 has 17 amino acids. V lost 4 bases and J lost 0, with 16 bases in between. The CDR3 sequence: CASSTSIRRYSNQPQHF. Written as DNA, the CDR3 is TGTGCCAGTAGTACGTCGATCCGGAGGTATAGCAATCAGCCCCAGCATTTT.